The 9 T cell receptor beta chains reported below all come from one sample, sequenced in a study of patients and donors after allogeneic stem cell transplantation. TCRdb used MiXCR to reprocess the RT-PCR reads, holding one entry per CDR3 protein. The repertoire holds approximately 27,000 distinct CDR3 sequences, with around 7.4% as singletons. Source material: blood, either unsorted or a sorted T cell fraction (not recorded which). Every receptor here comes from a human donor who was either an allogeneic HSCT recipient or a stem cell or donor lymphocyte infusion donor (not recorded which). It is not recorded whose cells these are; they may come from a transplant donor.

This clonotype was observed at least ten times. CDR3 sequence: CASRFYYGQTNEQFF. Here the CDR3 DNA reads TGCGCCAGCAGGTTTTACTACGGACAGACCAATGAGCAGTTCTTC. V usage is TRBV4-1 and J usage is TRBJ2-1; TRBD1 might be the D (6 bases). The CDR3 is made up of 15 amino acids. Per germline, CDR1 MGHRA and CDR2 YSYEKL. Trimming cost V 6 bases and J 6 bases, with 18 bases left between them.

This clonotype occurred many times. V usage is TRBV5-6 and J usage is TRBJ2-7; 10 nucleotides agree with TRBD1. This CDR3 is built from 14 residues. Trimming at V came to 3 bases and at J to 2 bases, leaving 2 bases not matched to a gene. The V gene's germline CDR1 is SGHDT and CDR2 YYEEEE. In DNA form, the CDR3 reads TGTGCCAGCAGCTGGGGACAGGGGCCCTACGAGCAGTACTTC. Translation gives CASSWGQGPYEQYF.

This clonotype was counted only a few times. The chain uses TRBV7-9 and TRBJ2-2; no clear D. CDR1 and CDR2 (germline): SEHNR, FQNEAQ (reference sequence). The CDR3 spans 16 residues. Trimming cost V 1 base and J 6 bases, with 15 bases left between them. The CDR3 coding sequence is TGTGCCAGCAGCTTAGGAACCCGGAGTTCCTCCGGGGAGCTGTTTTTT. It codes for CASSLGTRSSSGELFF.

Sample share makes this clonotype medium-sized. The chain couples TRBV7-8 to TRBJ1-1; D ambiguous. Trimming removed 6 bases at V and 0 bases at J, with 11 bases between. The germline V gene encodes CDR1 SGHVS and CDR2 FQNEAQ. This CDR3 has 14 amino acids. The CDR3 protein is CASRKSGMNTEAFF. The CDR3 nucleotides are TGTGCCAGCAGGAAAAGTGGGATGAACACTGAAGCTTTCTTT.

This clonotype has ten or more counts. The chain uses TRBV6-1 and TRBJ2-1, with 9 bases fitting TRBD1. Trimming at V came to 3 bases and at J to 9 bases, leaving 6 bases not matched to a gene. The CDR3 has 14 amino acids. Per the germline V gene, CDR1 is MNHNS and CDR2 is SASEGT. The CDR3 bases are TGTGCCAGCAGTGACCGGGACAGGGCCACTGAGCAGTTCTTC. It is translated as CASSDRDRATEQFF.

This clonotype came up a few times. This sequence joins TRBV18 and TRBJ1-1; 11 positions match TRBD1. V trimming: 3 bases; J trimming: 2 bases; junction bases outside the gene matches: 5. CDR3 length: 16 residues. CDR1 is KGHSH, CDR2 LQKENI, per germline. CDR3 nucleotide sequence: TGTGCCAGCTCACCTGGACAGGGGGCCATCAACACTGAAGCTTTCTTT. Translating gives CASSPGQGAINTEAFF.

This clonotype appeared a single time. The chain joins TRBV28 to TRBJ2-7, with 7 nucleotides matching TRBD2. The CDR3 has 13 amino acids. Germline values: CDR1 MDHEN, CDR2 SYDVKM. Unmatched junction bases numbered 4, after V lost 3 bases and J lost 5 bases. CDR3 sequence (DNA): TGTGCCAGCAGTTTGACTAGCTCGCACGAGCAGTACTTC. It yields the protein CASSLTSSHEQYF.

Relative to its sample, this clonotype is large (0.1 to 1%). The chain is built from TRBV7-9 and TRBJ2-2; D remains ambiguous. V was cut by 1 base and J by 7 bases, with 10 bases left in between. The CDR3 contains 14 residues. Germline V gives CDR1 SEHNR, CDR2 FQNEAQ (reference sequence). CDR3 protein: CASSLVAMGGELFF. CDR3 DNA sequence: TGTGCCAGCAGCTTAGTCGCTATGGGCGGGGAGCTGTTTTTT.

This clonotype occurred many times. V gene TRBV3-1 combines with J gene TRBJ1-6; D is possibly TRBD1 (5 bases). Germline CDR1 and CDR2: LGHDT and YNNKEL (reference sequence). This CDR3 contains 15 residues. V lost 7 bases and J 6 bases, leaving 16 bases between the germline ends. The CDR3 nucleotides read TGTGCCAGCAACTTCGAGGGTGGGGGTAATTCACCCCTCCACTTT. As protein: CASNFEGGGNSPLHF.